These 27 T cell receptor beta chains were all obtained from the same sample, sequenced in a study of technical replicates of blood from a few donors. Data came from immunoSEQ multiplex PCR; TCRdb stores just in-frame clones and leaves some out. The repertoire holds about 68,000 clones, with 95% to 97% as singletons. Sequenced input: T cells isolated from PBMCs. These receptors were obtained from a human donor in good health.

The CDR3 here is CASSDGTGETQYF. CDR3 bases: TGTGCCAGCAGTGACGGGACAGGGGAGACCCAGTACTTC. J is TRBJ2-5 and V is TRBV6-4; TRBD1 agrees at 9 bases. Germline CDR1 MRHNA, CDR2 SNTAGT. The CDR3 is made up of 13 amino acids. V lost 2 bases, J lost 5 bases, and 0 bases stayed unmatched.

The chain combines TRBV5-1 with TRBJ2-7, with D possibly TRBD2 on 6 matching bases. The CDR3 consists of 15 residues. Between the trimmed V and J ends, which lost 4 bases and 4 bases, there was a span of 18 bases. Germline CDR1 is SGHRS and CDR2 is YFSETQ. The CDR3 DNA reads as TGCGCCAGCAGCGAAACCAAGGCGGGGCGTTACGAGCAGTACTTC. Translated, it gives CASSETKAGRYEQYF.

This chain uses TRBV7-3 with TRBJ1-1, with D possibly being TRBD1 (6 bases). In germline, CDR1 is SGHTA, CDR2 FQGTGA. Trimming cost V 3 bases and J 4 bases, with 12 bases left between them. This CDR3 is built from 14 residues. The CDR3 DNA is TGTGCCAGCAGCTTCGCAGGGGAGAGCACTGAAGCTTTCTTT. It codes for CASSFAGESTEAFF.

The genes are TRBV28 and TRBJ2-7, with D possibly being TRBD2 (6 bases). The V gene lost 5 bases and the J gene lost 4 bases, with 12 bases spanning the gap. The CDR3 has 13 residues. Germline CDR1 reads MDHEN; CDR2 reads SYDVKM. As DNA, the CDR3 is TGTGCCAGCAGTCTCCTCGGGAGTTACGAGCAGTACTTC. It encodes CASSLLGSYEQYF.

The gene calls are TRBV6-5 and TRBJ1-1; the match to TRBD1 covers 7 bases. The germline CDR1 and CDR2 sequences are MNHEY and SVGAGI. This CDR3 contains 14 residues. V lost 6 bases and J lost 3; bases outside the gene matches: 7. The CDR3: CASRTGIADTEAFF. The CDR3 nucleotides are TGTGCCAGCAGGACAGGGATCGCTGACACTGAAGCTTTCTTT.

The chain's CDR3 is CASTRTRLADYEQYF. The CDR3 DNA reads TGTGCCAGCACCAGAACCCGCCTAGCGGACTACGAGCAGTACTTC. The chain employs TRBV21-1 and TRBJ2-7; TRBD2, the table's D call, lacks a check against the DNA. TRBV21-1 is designated a pseudogene. The CDR3 length is 15 residues.

The chain combines TRBV23-1 with TRBJ2-3; D may match TRBD1 or TRBD2 (10 bases each). TRBV23-1 carries the ORF label, with uncertain function. This CDR3 spans 22 amino acids. V was clipped by 0 bases and J by 0 bases, with 28 bases between them. CDR3 nucleotides: TGCGCCAGCAGTCAATCGCACGGACAGGGGGTTGGACTAGCGGAGAGCACAGATACGCAGTATTTT. Amino acids: CASSQSHGQGVGLAESTDTQYF.

V and J are TRBV29-1 and TRBJ1-2; 8 bases are shared with TRBD1. J lost 6 bases, V lost 7 bases, and 10 bases had no gene match. The germline CDR1 and CDR2 sequences are SQVTM and ANQGSEA. The CDR3 spans 13 residues. For the CDR3, the DNA is TGCAGCGGTAGACAGGGGTCGGATAATGGCTACACCTTC. Its translation is CSGRQGSDNGYTF.

The chain links TRBV4-2 to TRBJ2-7, with no clear D. This CDR3 has 15 amino acids. Trimming removed 0 bases at V and 0 bases at J, with 9 bases between. The germline CDR1 and CDR2 sequences are LGHNA and YNFKEQ. CDR3 sequence: CASSQESSVSYEQYF. The CDR3 bases are TGTGCCAGCAGCCAAGAATCTTCGGTCTCCTACGAGCAGTACTTC.

The chain is built from TRBV6-5 and TRBJ1-5; no firm D call. Trimming removed 0 bases from V and 6 bases from J, with 9 bases in between. The CDR3 extends over 14 amino acids. Per germline, CDR1 MNHEY and CDR2 SVGAGI. The chain's CDR3 is CASSYSTLGQPQHF. The CDR3 DNA sequence: TGTGCCAGCAGTTACTCCACCCTCGGTCAGCCCCAGCATTTT.

The CDR3 loop reads CASSIPGEYGYTF. The CDR3, as DNA: TGTGCCAGTAGTATCCCAGGGGAATATGGCTACACCTTC. The genes are TRBV19 and TRBJ1-2; maybe TRBD1 (6 bases). Germline-derived CDR1 and CDR2 are LNHDA and SQIVND (reference sequence). The CDR3 sequence is 13 residues long. V lost 3 bases, J lost 5 bases, and 10 bases lay in between. Full variable domain (missing parts from reference TRBV19 and TRBJ1-2): DGGITQSPKYLFRKEGQNVTLSCEQNLNHDAMYWYRQDPGQGLRLIYYSQIVNDFQKGDIAEGYSVSREKKESFPLTVTSAQKNPTAFYLCASSIPGEYGYTFGSGTRLTVV.

This chain uses TRBV27 with TRBJ2-7; D uncertain. V lost 3 bases and J 5 bases, leaving 11 bases between the germline ends. CDR3 length equals 13 residues. Germline V gene lookup returns CDR1 MNHEY and CDR2 SMNVEV (reference sequence). The CDR3 loop is CASSFGRSNEQYF. The DNA for the CDR3 is TGTGCCAGCAGTTTCGGAAGGAGTAACGAGCAGTACTTC.

The V and J genes are TRBV13 and TRBJ1-3; D ambiguous. CDR1 and CDR2 (germline): PRHDT, FYEKMQ (reference sequence). CDR3 size: 12 residues. V lost 4 bases, J lost 4 bases, and 5 bases lay in between. The CDR3 bases are TGTGCCAGCAGCTCGGGAGGAAACACCATATATTTT. It is translated as CASSSGGNTIYF. The entire variable domain, with the rest obtained from reference TRBV13 and TRBJ1-3, is as follows: AAGVIQSPRHLIKEKRETATLKCYPIPRHDTVYWYQQGPGQDPQFLISFYEKMQSDKGSIPDRFSAQQFSDYHSELNMSSLELGDSALYFCASSSGGNTIYFGEGSWLTVV.

This chain connects TRBV28 to TRBJ1-4, with D hard to call. Between the trimmed V and J ends, which lost 1 base and 10 bases, there was a span of 13 bases. Per the germline V gene, CDR1 is MDHEN and CDR2 is SYDVKM. There are 14 residues in the CDR3. As DNA, the CDR3 is TGTGCCAGCAGTTTATCTGGGCGGGTGGGAAAACTGTTTTTT. It yields the protein CASSLSGRVGKLFF.

This chain uses TRBV28 with TRBJ1-1; tentatively, D is TRBD1 (5 bases). From germline, CDR1 is MDHEN and CDR2 SYDVKM. This CDR3 has 13 amino acids. Trimming stripped 7 bases from V and 4 bases from J, with 13 bases between. The CDR3 coding sequence is TGTGCCAGCACCCTTGGGAGGGGCACTGAAGCTTTCTTT. This translates into CASTLGRGTEAFF. Full variable domain (rest looked up from reference TRBV28 and TRBJ1-1): DVKVTQSSRYLVKRTGEKVFLECVQDMDHENMFWYRQDPGLGLRLIYFSYDVKMKEKGDIPEGYSVSREKKERFSLILESASTNQTSMYLCASTLGRGTEAFFGQGTRLTVV.

CDR3 nucleotides: TGTGCCACCAGCAGAGATTGGGCCCAAGAGACCCAGTACTTC. Its protein product is CATSRDWAQETQYF. The rearrangement joins TRBV15 to TRBJ2-5; D call uncertain. From germline, CDR1 is LNHNV and CDR2 YYDKDF (reference sequence). V lost 0 bases to trimming and J lost 1 base, with 6 bases between them. This CDR3 spans 14 amino acids.

The genes are TRBV30 and TRBJ1-5; D is perhaps TRBD1 (6 bases). This CDR3 spans 14 amino acids. V dropped 3 bases and J dropped 3 bases, with 12 bases sitting between them. CDR1 and CDR2 from the germline V gene are GTSNPN and SVGIG (reference sequence). The CDR3 DNA reads TGTGCCTGGAGCCTGGGACATTCCAATCAGCCCCAGCATTTT. Its protein product is CAWSLGHSNQPQHF. Based on the CDR3 plus reference TRBV30 and TRBJ1-5, the full variable domain is SQTIHQWPATLVQPVGSPLSLECTVEGTSNPNLYWYRQAAGRGLQLLFYSVGIGQISSEVPQNLSASRPQDRQFILSSKKLLLSDSGFYLCAWSLGHSNQPQHFGDGTRLSIL.

V is TRBV25-1 and J is TRBJ1-2, with a tentative D call TRBD1 (5 bases). CDR1 is MGHDK and CDR2 is SYGVNS in the germline V gene. V was trimmed by 8 bases and J by 10 bases, leaving 11 bases between them. The CDR3 length is 10 residues. CDR3 loop: CASGDSLYTF. The CDR3 bases are TGTGCCAGCGGCGACAGTCTCTACACCTTC.

The chain joins TRBV7-8 to TRBJ2-1, with TRBD2 matching 7 bases. Germline lookup yields CDR1 SGHVS and CDR2 FQNEAQ. J was trimmed by 7 bases and V by 5 bases; bases with no gene match: 2. This CDR3 is 12 amino acids long. As DNA, the CDR3 is TGTGCCAGCAGCATCGGGGGGAATGAGCAGTTCTTC. Its translation: CASSIGGNEQFF. The whole variable domain, filled in from reference TRBV7-8 and TRBJ2-1, reads GAGVSQSPRYKVAKRGQDVALRCDPISGHVSLFWYQQALGQGPEFLTYFQNEAQLDKSGLPSDRFFAERPEGSVSTLKIQRTQQEDSAVYLCASSIGGNEQFFGPGTRLTVL.

This clone was detected only once. In DNA, the CDR3 is TGTGCCTGGTGGGTAGCGGGAGCACATTACGAGCAGTACTTC. Amino acid sequence: CAWWVAGAHYEQYF. The chain joins TRBV30 to TRBJ2-7; 9 nucleotides agree with TRBD2. In germline, CDR1 is GTSNPN, CDR2 SVGIG (reference sequence). The CDR3 runs 14 residues. Losses at the gene ends were 5 bases for V and 4 bases for J; bases not matched to a gene: 9.

This clone was detected only once. The V call is TRBV11-2, the J call TRBJ1-1, with a weak D call TRBD1 (6 bases). The CDR3 is made up of 13 amino acids. The V and J ends lost 11 bases and 3 bases respectively, with 16 bases between them. Germline-derived CDR1 and CDR2 are SGHAT and FQNNGV. The CDR3 reads CAGRTGTYTEAFF. As DNA, the CDR3 is TGTGCCGGACGTACAGGGACATACACTGAAGCTTTCTTT.

This clone was found once. This chain links TRBV10-3 with TRBJ2-4; possible D gene TRBD2, 6 bases. V gave up 5 bases and J gave up 1 base, with 12 bases separating them. The germline CDR1 and CDR2 sequences are ENHRY and SYGVKD. The CDR3 runs 15 residues. The CDR3 DNA is TGTGCCATCAGTATGTCGGGAGCCGCCAAAAACATTCAGTACTTC. Translating it yields CAISMSGAAKNIQYF.

This chain links TRBV28 with TRBJ2-2, with D possibly TRBD2 on 5 matching bases. Germline assignment: CDR1 MDHEN and CDR2 SYDVKM. The V gene lost 2 bases and the J gene lost 5 bases, with 9 bases spanning the gap. This CDR3 has 14 amino acids. CDR3 DNA sequence: TGTGCCAGCAGTTTAGACGGGGTTACCGGGGAGCTGTTTTTT. It is translated as CASSLDGVTGELFF.

The chain couples TRBV4-2 to TRBJ2-7, with D tentatively TRBD2 (5 bases). This CDR3 region has 14 residues. Germline values: CDR1 LGHNA, CDR2 YNFKEQ. V was shortened by 4 bases and J by 1 base, with 11 bases between the two germline ends. The CDR3 spells CASSPRTSSYEQYF. CDR3 coding DNA: TGTGCCAGCAGCCCCCGGACTTCTTCCTACGAGCAGTACTTC.

The chain links TRBV6-5 to TRBJ1-3, with TRBD1 matching 7 bases. This CDR3 contains 14 residues. With 7 bases clipped from V and 4 bases from J, the junction kept 7 bases outside the gene matches. Germline loops: CDR1 MNHEY, CDR2 SVGAGI. The CDR3 loop is CASTQTGVGNTIYF. The CDR3, as DNA: TGTGCCAGCACCCAAACAGGGGTCGGAAACACCATATATTTT.

V is TRBV6-4 and J is TRBJ1-5; tentative D call: TRBD1 (6 bases). The CDR3 has 13 residues. Germline V gene lookup returns CDR1 MRHNA and CDR2 SNTAGT. The germline V and J ends were trimmed by 2 bases and 8 bases, with 10 bases remaining between them. CDR3 nucleotides: TGTGCCAGCAGTGACCGAGAGGGGGAGCCCCAGCATTTT. Residues: CASSDREGEPQHF.

The chain carries TRBV11-3 and TRBJ1-1; D not certain. Germline CDR1 SGHNT, CDR2 YENEEA. This CDR3 has 11 residues. V lost 6 bases to trimming and J lost 6 bases, with 8 bases between them. CDR3 in DNA: TGTGCCAGCAGGAGAGAATCTGAAGCTTTCTTT. It yields the protein CASRRESEAFF.